A selection of T cell receptor beta chains follows, all from one sample in a study of shared clonotypes between healthy human individuals. Sequencing used immunoSEQ multiplex PCR; TCRdb keeps in-frame clones, though not all of them. The data hold 1 million to 1.3 million clones, with about 84% observed a single time. The specimen sequenced was memory CD4+ T cells from PBMCs. These TCRs come from a man aged 18 to 29 in good health. Some clones in this sample may be carry-over from other donors' samples. Each CDR3 is given with its conserved first and last residue. D genes are given only for firm matches. Clone size is given for some rows only: seen once, a few or many times, or a class if the clone is expanded.

>many|16|-|TRBV5-1|TRBJ1-5
CASSPGGGHPNQPQHF
TGCGCCAGCAGCCCTGGGGGGGGGCACCCCAATCAGCCCCAGCATTTT
>-|17|TRBD2|TRBV5-8|TRBJ2-2
CASSLGALAANTGELFF
TGTGCCAGCAGCTTGGGGGCCCTAGCGGCGAACACCGGGGAGCTGTTTTTT
>-|15|TRBD1|TRBV10-3|TRBJ2-5
CATGTGQGIRETQYF
TGTGCCACAGGGACGGGACAGGGGATCCGGGAGACCCAGTACTTC
>-|15|TRBD2|TRBV6-5|TRBJ2-1
CASSPTSGRAHEQFF
TGTGCCAGCAGCCCGACTAGCGGGAGGGCCCATGAGCAGTTCTTC
>once|14|-|TRBV11-1|TRBJ2-7
CASTSNPNSCEQYF
TGTGCCAGCACCTCCAACCCGAACTCCTGCGAGCAGTACTTC
>-|15|-|TRBV4-1|TRBJ2-4
CASSLLGLTKNIQYF
TGCGCCAGCAGCCTCTTAGGTTTGACCAAAAACATTCAGTACTTC
>-|16|TRBD1|TRBV28|TRBJ2-7
CASRRTPGQGFWEQYF
TGTGCCAGCAGGCGTACTCCGGGACAGGGTTTTTGGGAGCAGTACTTC
>-|15|TRBD2|TRBV7-9|TRBJ2-5
CASSPRTSLQETQYF
TGTGCCAGCAGCCCCCGGACTAGTTTACAAGAGACCCAGTACTTC
>-|17|TRBD2|TRBV7-2|TRBJ2-5
CASSLAASGSMLETQYF
TGTGCCAGCAGCTTAGCGGCTAGCGGGAGCATGTTAGAGACCCAGTACTTC
>-|14|-|TRBV5-8|TRBJ1-1
CASSLDGGGTEAFF
TGTGCCAGCAGCTTGGATGGTGGGGGCACTGAAGCTTTCTTT
>once|14|-|TRBV2|TRBJ2-5
CASSAFRDGETQYF
TGTGCCAGCAGTGCTTTTCGGGACGGAGAGACCCAGTACTTC
>-|16|TRBD1|TRBV28|TRBJ2-7
CASSLWGQGVSYEQYF
TGTGCCAGCAGTTTATGGGGACAGGGAGTCAGCTACGAGCAGTACTTC
>-|16|-|TRBV5-1|TRBJ2-7
CASSLGHTGEAYEQYF
TGCGCCAGCAGCTTGGGCCACACAGGGGAGGCCTACGAGCAGTACTTC
>-|14|-|TRBV18|TRBJ2-7
CASSQGRRYYEQYF
TGTGCCAGCTCCCAAGGGAGACGGTACTACGAGCAGTACTTC
>-|14|-|TRBV5-6|TRBJ1-1
CASSLRGNVIEAFF
TGTGCCAGCAGCTTAAGGGGGAATGTGATTGAAGCTTTCTTT
>-|15|-|TRBV7-2|TRBJ2-2
CASSLGSFNTGELFF
TGTGCCAGCAGCTTGGGTAGTTTCAACACCGGGGAGCTGTTTTTT
>-|14|-|TRBV6-5|TRBJ2-1
CASSSGANGGEQFF
TGTGCCAGCAGTTCCGGGGCCAATGGGGGTGAGCAGTTCTTC
>-|14|TRBD1|TRBV27|TRBJ1-1
CASSRQGPNTEAFF
TGTGCCAGCAGCCGACAGGGACCGAACACTGAAGCTTTCTTT
>-|14|TRBD2|TRBV25-1|TRBJ2-7
CASSRGEGSYEQYF
TGTGCCAGCAGCCGTGGGGAGGGCTCCTACGAGCAGTACTTC
>-|10|-|TRBV12-5|TRBJ2-1
CASGRGKQFF
TGTGCTAGTGGTCGTGGTAAGCAGTTCTTC
>-|16|TRBD1|TRBV9|TRBJ1-5
CASSPSDREGNQPQHF
TGTGCCAGCAGCCCCTCTGACAGGGAGGGCAATCAGCCCCAGCATTTT
>-|15|TRBD1|TRBV4-3|TRBJ1-2
CASSQEDRTNYGYTF
TGCGCCAGCAGCCAAGAGGACAGGACAAACTATGGCTACACCTTC
>once|14|TRBD1|TRBV5-1|TRBJ1-1
CASSLAGGMTEAFF
TGCGCCAGCAGCTTGGCAGGGGGCATGACTGAAGCTTTCTTT
>-|12|-|TRBV7-9|TRBJ1-3
CASSFEGNTIYF
TGTGCCAGCAGCTTTGAGGGAAACACCATATATTTT
>-|12|-|TRBV29-1|TRBJ2-5
CSVAEGQGTQYF
TGCAGCGTGGCTGAAGGGCAGGGGACCCAGTACTTC
>-|13|-|TRBV7-2|TRBJ2-7
CASSRPGTPVKYF
TGTGCCAGCAGCCGCCCCGGGACACCCGTCAAGTACTTC
>once|15|-|TRBV14|TRBJ2-7
CASSSHSGTDYEQYF
TGTGCCAGCAGCAGTCACTCCGGGACGGACTACGAGCAGTACTTC
>-|11|-|TRBV28|TRBJ1-2
CASSFQEGYTF
TGTGCCAGCAGTTTTCAGGAGGGCTACACCTTC
>once|14|-|TRBV5-1|TRBJ1-1
CASSLRDLNGEAFF
TGCGCCAGCAGCTTGAGAGATTTGAACGGGGAAGCTTTCTTT
>-|16|TRBD2|TRBV4-1|TRBJ2-1
CASSQGIALAGVGQFF
TGCGCCAGCAGCCAAGGTATCGCACTAGCGGGAGTCGGGCAGTTCTTC
>few|13|-|TRBV11-2|TRBJ1-2
CASSLDRGYGYTF
TGTGCCAGCAGCTTAGATCGGGGATATGGCTACACCTTC
>few|15|TRBD1|TRBV19|TRBJ1-1
CASSKVGTVNTEAFF
TGTGCCAGTAGTAAAGTAGGGACAGTGAACACTGAAGCTTTCTTT
>-|11|-|TRBV20-1|TRBJ1-2
CSARHLYGYTF
TGCAGTGCACGACACCTCTATGGCTACACCTTC
>-|16|TRBD1|TRBV6-1|TRBJ1-5
CASSGVTGTAHQPQHF
TGTGCCAGCAGTGGGGTGACAGGGACTGCCCATCAGCCCCAGCATTTT
>-|14|TRBD1|TRBV2|TRBJ1-2
CASSLTGANYGYTF
TGTGCCAGCAGTTTAACAGGGGCTAACTATGGCTACACCTTC
>-|16|-|TRBV30|TRBJ1-2
CAWSSRGRGNYYGYTF
TGTGCCTGGAGCTCCCGGGGGAGGGGGAATTACTATGGCTACACCTTC
>-|14|-|TRBV19|TRBJ1-2
CASIPDSSNYGYTF
TGTGCCAGTATCCCGGACAGCTCTAACTATGGCTACACCTTC
>-|16|TRBD2|TRBV11-1|TRBJ2-3
CASSPRTSGGTDTQYF
TGTGCCAGCAGCCCCAGGACTAGCGGGGGTACAGATACGCAGTATTTT
>many|16|TRBD1|TRBV27|TRBJ2-1
CASRRTGLVGNNEQFF
TGTGCCAGCAGAAGGACAGGGTTAGTGGGGAACAATGAGCAGTTCTTC
>-|13|-|TRBV7-9|TRBJ1-5
CASSLSWNQPQHF
TGTGCCAGCAGCTTGAGCTGGAATCAGCCCCAGCATTTT
>-|14|TRBD1|TRBV7-3|TRBJ2-2
CASSVGGWSGELFF
TGTGCCAGCAGCGTAGGGGGCTGGTCCGGGGAGCTGTTTTTT
>-|14|TRBD1|TRBV15|TRBJ2-7
CATSEDRAIHEQYF
TGTGCCACCTCCGAGGACAGGGCGATCCACGAGCAGTACTTC
>-|17|TRBD1|TRBV7-2|TRBJ2-7
CASSSMGVGTGGDEQYF
TGTGCCAGCAGCTCAATGGGAGTAGGGACAGGGGGCGACGAGCAGTACTTC
>-|19|TRBD2|TRBV28|TRBJ2-3
CASSQTGGAGGQGTDTQYF
TGTGCCAGCAGCCAAACAGGAGGGGCGGGAGGGCAAGGCACAGATACGCAGTATTTT
>few|15|-|TRBV19|TRBJ1-5
CASSQRPGSNQPQHF
TGTGCCAGTAGCCAACGGCCCGGGAGCAATCAGCCCCAGCATTTT